These 27 T cell receptor beta chains were sequenced from one sample in a study of beta chain features in type 1 diabetes. As every portion of the isolated RNA was reverse transcribed, the sequencing read expressed TCRB transcripts. Repertoires were generated with immunoSEQ multiplex PCR, while TCRdb's copy carries only in-frame clones and drops some. The table shows fewer than 650,000 clones, with less than 20% occurring only once. The sample comprised naive CD4+ T cells from blood. All receptors derive from a young man in good health.

The chain couples TRBV15 to TRBJ1-2; the match to TRBD1 covers 10 bases. The germline CDR1 and CDR2 sequences are LNHNV and YYDKDF (reference sequence). The CDR3 sequence is 16 residues long. Trimming removed 0 bases from V and 7 bases from J; junction bases left unmatched: 8. The CDR3 DNA is TGTGCCACCAGCAGAGATCCCGGGACAGGGGAGATTGGCTACACCTTC. This encodes CATSRDPGTGEIGYTF.

This clone was counted a few times. The chain uses TRBV7-9 and TRBJ2-4; a possible D gene is TRBD1 (6 bases). V was cut by 5 bases and J by 1 base, with 15 bases left in between. Germline V gene sequence: CDR1 SEHNR, CDR2 FQNEAQ (reference sequence). The CDR3 loop spans 16 amino acids. DNA of the CDR3: TGTGCCAGCAGCAAACCAGGGGATGGGGCCAAAAACATTCAGTACTTC. Its translation: CASSKPGDGAKNIQYF.

This clone was seen more than once but under ten times. The chain recombines TRBV19 with TRBJ1-1; weak D call: TRBD1 (6 bases). CDR3 length: 15 amino acids. V was clipped by 5 bases and J by 1 base, with 14 bases between them. Germline assignment: CDR1 LNHDA and CDR2 SQIVND (reference sequence). CDR3 bases: TGTGCCAGTAGTCGGTCGGACAGCAAGAACACTGAAGCTTTCTTT. Translated: CASSRSDSKNTEAFF.

This chain uses TRBV4-2 with TRBJ1-2, with a tentative D call TRBD1 (5 bases). Germline assignment: CDR1 LGHNA and CDR2 YNFKEQ. V was shortened by 2 bases and J by 1 base, with 17 bases between the two germline ends. This CDR3 comprises 17 residues. The CDR3 spells CASSQSQGQSINYGYTF. Here the CDR3 DNA reads TGTGCCAGCAGCCAATCCCAAGGACAATCTATTAACTATGGCTACACCTTC.

This clone was seen a handful of times. CDR3 in amino acids: CAWSGPRTGDSRTQYF. In nucleotides, the CDR3 is TGTGCCTGGAGTGGACCACGAACAGGGGACAGCCGGACCCAGTACTTC. This chain uses TRBV30 with TRBJ2-5; the match to TRBD1 covers 7 bases. The CDR3 runs to 16 residues. The germline V gene encodes CDR1 GTSNPN and CDR2 SVGIG (reference sequence). The ends lost 1 base at V and 7 bases at J; junction bases unmatched: 15. The full variable domain, rest sourced from reference TRBV30 and TRBJ2-5, is SQTIHQWPATLVQPVGSPLSLECTVEGTSNPNLYWYRQAAGRGLQLLFYSVGIGQISSEVPQNLSASRPQDRQFILSSKKLLLSDSGFYLCAWSGPRTGDSRTQYFGPGTRLLVL.

The chain employs TRBV7-2 and TRBJ2-7; 8 positions match TRBD2. The CDR3 runs to 16 residues. Germline V gene data show CDR1 as SGHTA and CDR2 as FQGNSA. Trimming removed 0 bases from V and 4 bases from J; junction bases left unmatched: 8. In DNA form, the CDR3 reads TGTGCCAGCAGCTTAGCCCCCGGGACTAGTAGTTACGAGCAGTACTTC. It translates to CASSLAPGTSSYEQYF.

This clone was found a few times. The genes are TRBV7-2 and TRBJ1-1; D unclear. Germline loops: CDR1 SGHTA, CDR2 FQGNSA. CDR3 size: 15 residues. The ends were cut back, 1 base at V and 0 bases at J, with 9 bases in the middle. CDR3 loop: CASSLGGSMNTEAFF. The CDR3 region has the DNA TGTGCCAGCAGCTTAGGGGGAAGCATGAACACTGAAGCTTTCTTT. Looking up the rest from reference TRBV7-2 and TRBJ1-1 gives the full variable domain: GAGVSQSPSNKVTEKGKDVELRCDPISGHTALYWYRQSLGQGLEFLIYFQGNSAPDKSGLPSDRFSAERTGGSVSTLTIQRTQQEDSAVYLCASSLGGSMNTEAFFGQGTRLTVV.

The chain uses TRBV19 and TRBJ1-6; unclear D gene. Trimming removed 4 bases from V and 7 bases from J, with 2 bases in between. Looked up from germline, CDR1 is LNHDA and CDR2 is SQIVND (reference sequence). The CDR3 loop spans 11 amino acids. The CDR3 coding sequence is TGTGCCAGTAGTAAGAATTCACCCCTCCACTTT. Translation: CASSKNSPLHF.

This clone was recorded a few times. This chain connects TRBV5-6 to TRBJ1-5; TRBD1 aligns across 8 bases. CDR1 is SGHDT and CDR2 is YYEEEE in the germline V gene. V trimming: 1 base; J trimming: 1 base; junction bases outside the gene matches: 4. The CDR3 loop spans 16 amino acids. The CDR3 region is CASSLRTGRSNQPQHF. The CDR3 DNA sequence: TGTGCCAGCAGCTTGAGGACAGGGAGGAGCAATCAGCCCCAGCATTTT.

The genes are TRBV29-1 and TRBJ2-1, with TRBD1 as a possible D gene (5 bases). The CDR3 is 13 amino acids. The germline V gene has CDR1 SQVTM and CDR2 ANQGSEA. V was shortened by 6 bases and J by 6 bases, with 15 bases between the two germline ends. CDR3 sequence (DNA): TGCAGCGTGGGGCAAGGGTTAAGCAATGAGCAGTTCTTC. As protein: CSVGQGLSNEQFF.

The rearrangement links TRBV25-1 to TRBJ2-1; D not resolved. CDR3 length: 13 amino acids. The V gene lost 0 bases and the J gene lost 7 bases, with 7 bases spanning the gap. CDR1 is MGHDK and CDR2 is SYGVNS in the germline V gene. CDR3: CASSEYPPNEQFF. DNA of the CDR3: TGTGCCAGCAGTGAATACCCACCGAATGAGCAGTTCTTC.

The chain joins TRBV7-2 to TRBJ2-7, with D possibly TRBD1 on 5 matching bases. The CDR3 runs to 16 residues. Germline V lookup: CDR1 SGHTA, CDR2 FQGNSA. V shed 3 bases and J shed 0 bases, with 15 bases lying between them. The CDR3, as DNA: TGTGCCAGCAGCTTTACAGGTACTATTAGCTCCTACGAGCAGTACTTC. Its protein product is CASSFTGTISSYEQYF.

This clone was picked up a small number of times. V gene TRBV4-2 combines with J gene TRBJ2-3, with 8 bases lining up with TRBD1. J lost 3 bases, V lost 2 bases, and 7 bases had no gene match. This CDR3 has 16 residues. Germline V gives CDR1 LGHNA, CDR2 YNFKEQ. This chain's CDR3 is CASSQSGGADTDTQYF. The DNA for the CDR3 is TGTGCCAGCAGCCAATCAGGGGGCGCTGATACAGATACGCAGTATTTT.

This clone has just a few counts. The J gene is TRBJ2-1, the V gene TRBV5-1; no clear D. Per germline, CDR1 SGHRS and CDR2 YFSETQ. Trimming removed 1 base from V and 5 bases from J, with 10 bases in between. CDR3 length: 14 amino acids. CDR3 in amino acids: CASSLTPTDNEQFF. In DNA, the CDR3 is TGCGCCAGCAGCTTGACCCCGACGGACAATGAGCAGTTCTTC.

This clone was detected only a few times. This sequence joins TRBV7-2 and TRBJ2-7, with TRBD2 identical over 9 bases. Per the germline V gene, CDR1 is SGHTA and CDR2 is FQGNSA. V gave up 1 base and J gave up 9 bases; unmatched junction bases: 7. The CDR3 runs to 14 residues. The CDR3 DNA sequence: TGTGCCAGCAGCTTAGGCGCGCGGGAGGGAGGGCAGTACTTC. It yields the protein CASSLGAREGGQYF.

This clone has more than one count but fewer than ten. This chain links TRBV28 with TRBJ2-1; D tentatively fits TRBD1 or TRBD2 (6 bases each). Per the germline V gene, CDR1 is MDHEN and CDR2 is SYDVKM. The CDR3 is made up of 15 amino acids. Trimming shortened V by 5 bases and J by 0 bases, and 11 bases separated the two germline ends. The CDR3 region has the DNA TGTGCCAGCAGTCCGGGGGACAACTCCTACAATGAGCAGTTCTTC. Protein product: CASSPGDNSYNEQFF.

This chain connects TRBV6-5 to TRBJ1-1, with 9 bases fitting TRBD1. CDR1 is MNHEY, CDR2 SVGAGI, per germline. V shed 0 bases, J shed 5 bases, and the junction held 4 bases outside the gene matches. The CDR3 loop spans 15 amino acids. CDR3 DNA sequence: TGTGCCAGCAGTTACTCGGACAGGGGAGGAACTGAAGCTTTCTTT. It encodes CASSYSDRGGTEAFF.

The rearrangement links TRBV23-1 to TRBJ1-2, with D hard to call. TRBV23-1 is an ORF; its function is uncertain. This CDR3 region has 13 residues. V was cut by 0 bases and J by 8 bases, with 10 bases left in between. The CDR3 sequence is CASSQSGTFGYTF. The CDR3 DNA sequence: TGCGCCAGCAGTCAATCCGGCACCTTCGGCTACACCTTC.

This clone was seen a few times. The rearrangement joins TRBV6-6 to TRBJ2-7; TRBD2 aligns across 12 bases. Per the germline V gene, CDR1 is MNHNY and CDR2 is SVGAGI (reference sequence). With V trimmed by 2 bases and J by 5 bases, 7 bases remained unmatched. The CDR3 length is 16 residues. The CDR3 reads CASSYLTSGGRDEQYF. Written as DNA, the CDR3 is TGTGCCAGCAGTTACCTTACTAGCGGGGGGCGCGACGAGCAGTACTTC.

This chain connects TRBV4-3 to TRBJ2-4; TRBD1 matches 7 bases. Per the germline V gene, CDR1 is LGHNA and CDR2 is YSLEER. J lost 0 bases, V lost 4 bases, and 6 bases had no gene match. The CDR3 sequence is 16 residues long. CDR3 residues: CASSPGTALAKNIQYF. The CDR3 region has the DNA TGCGCCAGCAGCCCGGGGACAGCACTAGCCAAAAACATTCAGTACTTC.

The rearrangement joins TRBV30 to TRBJ1-2; unclear D gene. Germline CDR1 and CDR2: GTSNPN and SVGIG (reference sequence). With 3 bases removed from V and 6 bases from J, the gap between germline ends came to 8 bases. This CDR3 has 11 amino acids. The CDR3 region has the DNA TGTGCCTGGAGCGAAGTTGATGGCTACACCTTC. Translation gives CAWSEVDGYTF.

The chain employs TRBV28 and TRBJ2-1; 7 bases map to TRBD1. The CDR3 covers 16 residues. V was pared by 6 bases and J by 1 base, with 9 bases of the junction left unmatched. The germline gives CDR1 MDHEN, CDR2 SYDVKM. CDR3 sequence: CASRSITTGSYNEQFF. The DNA of the CDR3 is TGTGCCAGCAGGTCAATCACGACAGGGTCCTACAATGAGCAGTTCTTC.

This clone has ten or more counts. The V call is TRBV23-1, the J call TRBJ2-4; D unresolved. TRBV23-1 is an open reading frame, and its role is uncertain. Between the trimmed V and J ends, which lost 4 bases and 4 bases, there was a span of 8 bases. CDR3 length: 13 residues. The CDR3 spells CASSRNPKNIQYF. The CDR3 DNA sequence: TGCGCCAGCAGTCGGAACCCTAAAAACATTCAGTACTTC.

With respect to this clone: Other nucleotide sequences from this sample produce the same CDR3. The chain is built from TRBV5-1 and TRBJ2-7; D is undetermined. The V gene lost 2 bases and the J gene lost 4 bases, with 10 bases spanning the gap. The CDR3 runs 13 residues. Germline V lookup: CDR1 SGHRS, CDR2 YFSETQ. The CDR3 protein is CASSLDLSYEQYF. The CDR3 nucleotides read TGCGCCAGCAGCTTAGATCTCAGTTACGAGCAGTACTTC.

This rearrangement joins TRBV15 to TRBJ1-5; no clear D. V shed 0 bases and J shed 7 bases, with 10 bases lying between them. The CDR3 totals 14 residues. Germline V lookup: CDR1 LNHNV, CDR2 YYDKDF (reference sequence). CDR3 DNA: TGTGCCACCAGCAGAGACGGGCTTGGCCAGCCCCAGCATTTT. Its protein is CATSRDGLGQPQHF.

The J gene is TRBJ2-7, the V gene TRBV6-5; TRBD1 agrees at 11 bases. The CDR3 runs to 15 residues. The V gene's germline CDR1 is MNHEY and CDR2 SVGAGI. The V gene end was trimmed by 2 bases and the J gene end by 7 bases; junction bases not matched to a gene: 7. The CDR3 region is CASSYRGQGVAEQYF. CDR3 nucleotides: TGTGCCAGCAGTTACCGGGGACAGGGGGTTGCGGAGCAGTACTTC.

V usage is TRBV21-1 and J usage is TRBJ2-2; the table's D call, TRBD1, has no DNA check behind it. TRBV21-1 is a pseudogene segment. The CDR3 length is 14 residues. The CDR3 loop reads CASSANKNTGELFF. The CDR3 DNA follows: TGTGCCAGCAGCGCCAACAAGAACACCGGGGAGCTGTTTTTT.